The 14 T cell receptor beta chains presented below share a single source sample, sequenced in a study of cytomegalovirus exposure and HLA in healthy donors. The PCR was carried out with 60 Vbeta primers and 13 Jbeta primers. Measured with immunoSEQ multiplex PCR; TCRdb has only the in-frame clones, and not every one. The table lists some 70,000 clones. Sequencing was performed on PBMCs. These receptors all come from a man aged 40-49 years in good health and CMV-seronegative.

The chain has TRBV19 and TRBJ2-3, with D possibly matching TRBD1 (6 bases). This CDR3 contains 15 residues. The germline V gene has CDR1 LNHDA and CDR2 SQIVND (reference sequence). Trimming removed 0 bases from V and 4 bases from J, with 11 bases in between. CDR3 nucleotides: TGTGCCAGTAGTATAGACCGGGACATCCCAGATACGCAGTATTTT. It translates to CASSIDRDIPDTQYF.

This chain uses TRBV6-6 with TRBJ1-1; D is unclear. The CDR3 totals 12 residues. Per the germline V gene, CDR1 is MNHNY and CDR2 is SVGAGI (reference sequence). The germline V and J ends were trimmed by 2 bases and 6 bases, with 7 bases remaining between them. This CDR3 is CASSYELAEAFF. The DNA of the CDR3 is TGTGCCAGCAGTTACGAGTTAGCTGAAGCTTTCTTT.

The V gene is TRBV29-1, the J gene TRBJ2-3, with 7 bases aligning to TRBD1. The CDR3 extends over 14 amino acids. CDR1 is SQVTM, CDR2 ANQGSEA, per germline. V shed 7 bases, J shed 3 bases, and the junction held 10 bases outside the gene matches. The CDR3 here is CSEATGARTDTQYF. DNA for the CDR3: TGCAGCGAGGCTACAGGGGCGCGGACAGATACGCAGTATTTT.

V and J are TRBV29-1 and TRBJ1-1; 7 nucleotides agree with TRBD1. CDR3 length: 18 amino acids. Germline V gives CDR1 SQVTM, CDR2 ANQGSEA. Trimming at V came to 5 bases and at J to 3 bases, leaving 21 bases not matched to a gene. CDR3 DNA: TGCAGCGTTTTATTAACAGGGGAACGAAGGAGGAGGGACACTGAAGCTTTCTTT. Translating it yields CSVLLTGERRRRDTEAFF.

The V gene is TRBV6-5, the J gene TRBJ1-6; D is perhaps TRBD1 (5 bases). CDR3 length: 16 amino acids. Germline V gene sequence: CDR1 MNHEY, CDR2 SVGAGI. Trimming pared 2 bases from V and 9 bases from J, leaving 17 bases between. The CDR3 DNA is TGTGCCAGCAGTTACGCACTGCGGGGCCTTAGTTCACCCCTCCACTTT. Protein sequence: CASSYALRGLSSPLHF.

This chain connects TRBV5-1 to TRBJ2-5, with a weak D call TRBD1 (6 bases). Trimming took 0 bases from V and 4 from J, leaving 13 bases between them. The CDR3 spans 15 residues. CDR1 SGHRS and CDR2 YFSETQ come from the germline V gene. The CDR3 sequence is CASSLGTDVAETQYF. The CDR3 region has the DNA TGCGCCAGCAGCTTGGGGACAGATGTGGCAGAGACCCAGTACTTC.

The chain carries TRBV6-6 and TRBJ1-4, with 9 bases fitting TRBD1. Germline lookup yields CDR1 MNHNY and CDR2 SVGAGI (reference sequence). The junction had 9 bases not matched to a gene; V was cut back by 4 bases and J by 6 bases. The CDR3 runs 16 residues. This CDR3 is CASSFGGRTGDEKLFF. CDR3 bases: TGTGCCAGCAGTTTCGGAGGGCGGACAGGGGATGAAAAACTGTTTTTT.

The chain recombines TRBV5-1 with TRBJ1-1, with D possibly being TRBD1 (6 bases). Trimming left V 4 bases short and J 4 bases short, with 14 bases between. The CDR3 sequence is 14 residues long. Per the germline V gene, CDR1 is SGHRS and CDR2 is YFSETQ. The CDR3: CASSQNTGSTEAFF. The CDR3 DNA is TGCGCCAGCAGCCAGAATACAGGGAGCACTGAAGCTTTCTTT. The full variable domain, rest sourced from reference TRBV5-1 and TRBJ1-1, is KAGVTQTPRYLIKTRGQQVTLSCSPISGHRSVSWYQQTPGQGLQFLFEYFSETQRNKGNFPGRFSGRQFSNSRSEMNVSTLELGDSALYLCASSQNTGSTEAFFGQGTRLTVV.

The CDR3 region has the DNA TGTGCCAGTAGTATGTTGAGGGGACAGGGCTACAATGAGCAGTTCTTC. The encoded protein is CASSMLRGQGYNEQFF. The chain recombines TRBV19 with TRBJ2-1; 9 bases agree with TRBD1. CDR1 and CDR2 (germline): LNHDA, SQIVND (reference sequence). V shed 3 bases and J 3 bases; nucleotides not matched to a gene: 6. CDR3 length: 16 amino acids.

The J gene is TRBJ1-1, the V gene TRBV9; perhaps TRBD1 as D (5 bases). This CDR3 spans 16 amino acids. Looked up from germline, CDR1 is SGDLS and CDR2 is YYNGEE. V gave up 4 bases and J gave up 8 bases, with 24 bases separating them. CDR3 nucleotides: TGTGCCAGCAGCCTTTCCCCCGGGGGGTTTGGAGAGGAAGCTTTCTTT. Translating gives CASSLSPGGFGEEAFF.

J is TRBJ1-4 and V is TRBV19; D unclear. The germline V gene encodes CDR1 LNHDA and CDR2 SQIVND (reference sequence). The CDR3 loop spans 15 amino acids. Trimming removed 3 bases at V and 4 bases at J, with 12 bases between. The CDR3 protein is CASSISLSNNEKLFF. The CDR3 DNA is TGTGCCAGTAGTATTTCTCTGTCTAATAATGAAAAACTGTTTTTT.

This chain joins TRBV6-6 and TRBJ2-7, with 9 bases fitting TRBD1. This CDR3 is built from 13 residues. The germline CDR1 and CDR2 sequences are MNHNY and SVGAGI (reference sequence). V dropped 9 bases and J dropped 3; count of bases not matched to a gene: 6. CDR3 residues: CASRRDRDYEQYF. As DNA, the CDR3 is TGTGCCAGTAGAAGGGACAGGGACTACGAGCAGTACTTC.

The chain couples TRBV7-5 to TRBJ2-4; the D segment call TRBD2 is taken from the table without a DNA check. TRBV7-5 is an annotated pseudogene. The CDR3 length is 21 residues. CDR3 nucleotide sequence: TGTGTCAGAAGCTTATTAGGTCTAGCGGGGGTCACGGGCCTAGCCAAAAACATTCAGTACTTC. It codes for CVRSLLGLAGVTGLAKNIQYF.

The rearrangement links TRBV18 to TRBJ1-1, with 7 bases lining up with TRBD1. The CDR3 is made up of 18 amino acids. J was trimmed by 5 bases and V by 1 base; bases with no gene match: 16. The germline gives CDR1 KGHSH, CDR2 LQKENI. CDR3: CASSPRRGKGGGGTEAFF. CDR3 DNA: TGTGCCAGCTCACCACGTAGAGGAAAAGGGGGCGGTGGAACTGAAGCTTTCTTT. Filled out from reference TRBV18 and TRBJ1-1, the complete variable domain reads NAGVMQNPRHLVRRRGQEARLRCSPMKGHSHVYWYRQLPEEGLKFMVYLQKENIIDESGMPKERFSAEFPKEGPSILRIQQVVRGDSAAYFCASSPRRGKGGGGTEAFFGQGTRLTVV.